The sequence of this T cell receptor beta chain was determined in a study of OX40 agonist ivuxolimab in advanced cancers. With regard to the full study: Ivuxolimab was an agonistic, fully human IgG2 monoclonal antibody directed against OX40 (CD134), a costimulatory receptor. Intravenous ivuxolimab was administered to patients every 2 weeks at six dose levels: 0.01, 0.1, 0.3, 1.5, 3 and 10 mg/kg. Among the 52 dose-escalation patients, around 19 had hepatocellular carcinoma, roughly 15 melanoma, 9 renal cell carcinoma and 9 head and neck cancer. In the dose-escalation cohort, about four fifths of patients were male, and the mean age was roughly 56 years with a range of 23 to 79. Patients were allowed to have had prior anti-PD-1, anti-PD-L1 or anti-CTLA-4 therapy, and approximately 40% of the dose-escalation patients had been treated with checkpoint inhibitors. Partial responses were achieved by three dose-escalation patients, of whom one had hepatocellular carcinoma and two had cutaneous melanoma. Peripheral TCRbeta sequencing was intended to test whether TCR sequence diversity was altered and clonal T-cell expansion was caused by ivuxolimab. The paper describes the monotherapy dose-escalation part (N of about 55 patients) of the phase I trial of ivuxolimab. Overall study outcomes, separate from this receptor: At doses from 0.1 to 3.0 mg/kg, clonal expansion was seen in both CD4+ and CD8+ blood T cells between baseline and week 6. In the 0.1-3.0 mg/kg groups, partial responders were among the patients with the lowest normalized peripheral clonal expansion, particularly in CD8+ T cells. The antigen specificity of the clonally expanded peripheral T cells was not determined. After ivuxolimab, CD8+ T cells had more expanded clones than CD4+ T cells on average. Low levels of normalized T-cell clonal expansion were also seen in some patients who did not respond.

The trial excluded patients who had a history of autoimmune disease or who were on systemic immunosuppression. Peripheral blood for TCR sequencing was collected from all dose cohorts at baseline, on cycle 4 day 1, and on cycle 7 day 1. Samples were obtained from an open-label, multicenter, first-in-human phase I dose-escalation trial of ivuxolimab. Adults with locally advanced or metastatic melanoma, renal cell, hepatocellular, or head and neck squamous cell carcinoma were enrolled in the trial. Before TCR sequencing, CD4+ T cells and CD8+ T cells from peripheral blood were sorted into separate populations. Genomic DNA was isolated from the sorted cells so that the TCRbeta CDR3 region could be sequenced. The immunoSEQ Assay was used for sequencing of TCRbeta CDR3 regions. TCRdb stores this immuneACCESS table with in-frame sequences only. Part of the clones is absent; in the studies checked, under half of the shortfall reflects unresolved V genes, and no reason is known for the rest. The sample profile shows just under 75,000 clones; approximately 90% of them were found once. The ten largest clones capture around 0.46% of the sample.

Details on this clone: The antigen it binds to is not known. No clone much larger than this one lies a single base away; base qualities are absent.

The germline V gene (reference sequence) yields GTSNPN for CDR1 and SVGIG for CDR2. V lost 3 bases and J lost 1 base, and the count of bases not matched to a germline gene is 8. Spanning cysteine to phenylalanine, the CDR3 consists of 15 amino acids. Only the CDR3 DNA stays, 45 bases, in frame from base 1. This clonotype was obtained from an adult with an advanced solid tumor such as melanoma, head and neck, liver or kidney cancer. The rearrangement combines TRBV30 with TRBJ2-5; a stretch of 7 junction bases matches TRBD1. The source was CD4+ or CD8+ T cells sorted from blood, collected in a trial of the OX40 agonist ivuxolimab. The DNA reads TGTGCCTGGAGACAGACCGGGACAGTCCAAGAGACCCAGTACTTC. Translation gives CAWRQTGTVQETQYF. Beyond the CDR3, the reference TRBV30 and TRBJ2-5 genes provide the residues; the full variable domain reads: SQTIHQWPATLVQPVGSPLSLECTVEGTSNPNLYWYRQAAGRGLQLLFYSVGIGQISSEVPQNLSASRPQDRQFILSSKKLLLSDSGFYLCAWRQTGTVQETQYFGPGTRLLVL.